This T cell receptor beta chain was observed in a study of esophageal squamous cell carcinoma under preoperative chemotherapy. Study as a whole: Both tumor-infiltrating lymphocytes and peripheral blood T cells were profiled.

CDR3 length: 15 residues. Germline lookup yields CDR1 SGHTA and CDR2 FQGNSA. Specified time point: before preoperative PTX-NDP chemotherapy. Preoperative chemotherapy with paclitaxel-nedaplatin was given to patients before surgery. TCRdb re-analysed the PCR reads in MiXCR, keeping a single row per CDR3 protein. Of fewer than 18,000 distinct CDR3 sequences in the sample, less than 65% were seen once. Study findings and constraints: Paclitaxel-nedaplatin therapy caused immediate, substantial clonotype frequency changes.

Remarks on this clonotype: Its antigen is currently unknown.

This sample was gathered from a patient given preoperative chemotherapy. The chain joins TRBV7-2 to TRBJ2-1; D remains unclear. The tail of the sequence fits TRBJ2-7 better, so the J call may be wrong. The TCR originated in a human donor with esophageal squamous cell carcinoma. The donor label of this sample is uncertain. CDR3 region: CASNSRWVSYNEQYF. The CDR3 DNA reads TGTGCCAGCAATTCCCGGTGGGTTTCCTACAATGAGCAGTACTTC.